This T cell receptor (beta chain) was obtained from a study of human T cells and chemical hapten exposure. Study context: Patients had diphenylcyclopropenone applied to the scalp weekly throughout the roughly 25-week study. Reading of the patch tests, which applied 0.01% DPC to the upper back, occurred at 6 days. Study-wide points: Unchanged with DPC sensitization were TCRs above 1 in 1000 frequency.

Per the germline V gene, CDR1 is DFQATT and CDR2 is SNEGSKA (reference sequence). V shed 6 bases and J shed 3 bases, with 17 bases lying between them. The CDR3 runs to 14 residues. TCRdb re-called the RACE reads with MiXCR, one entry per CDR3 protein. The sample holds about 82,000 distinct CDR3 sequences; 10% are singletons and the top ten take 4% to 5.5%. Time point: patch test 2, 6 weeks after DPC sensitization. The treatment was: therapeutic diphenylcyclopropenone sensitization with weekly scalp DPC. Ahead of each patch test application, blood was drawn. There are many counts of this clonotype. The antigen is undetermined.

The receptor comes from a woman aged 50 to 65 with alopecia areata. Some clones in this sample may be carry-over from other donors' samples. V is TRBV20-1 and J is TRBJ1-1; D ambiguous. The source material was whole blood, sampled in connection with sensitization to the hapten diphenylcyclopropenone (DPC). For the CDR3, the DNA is TGCAGTGCGGCACAAGGACGACGGGACACTGAAGCTTTCTTT. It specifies CSAAQGRRDTEAFF.